A single sample gave rise to the 12 T cell receptor beta chains below, sequenced in a study of radiotherapy plus CTLA-4 blockade in lung cancer. Clones were sequenced by immunoSEQ multiplex PCR, and TCRdb holds only the in-frame ones, with some missing. Seen here are around 63,000 clones, 70% to 80% observed once, and the top ten hold about 16%. Source: peripheral blood, taken from a patient treated with radiotherapy plus ipilimumab. These receptors were taken from a human donor with non-small cell lung cancer whose response to radiotherapy plus ipilimumab could not be evaluated. Some clones in this sample may be carry-over from other donors' samples.

This clone was detected only a few times. The gene calls are TRBV10-3 and TRBJ1-1; 9 nucleotides match TRBD1. The CDR3 runs to 14 residues. Germline loops: CDR1 ENHRY, CDR2 SYGVKD. V was clipped by 6 bases and J by 8 bases; unmatched bases: 10. The CDR3 spells CAIRIGTGLNEAFF. The CDR3 nucleotides are TGTGCCATCAGGATCGGGACAGGGCTAAACGAAGCTTTCTTT.

The chain joins TRBV5-4 to TRBJ1-1; maybe TRBD1 (5 bases). Trimming shortened V by 0 bases and J by 1 base, and 7 bases separated the two germline ends. The CDR3 contains 14 residues. In germline, CDR1 is SGHNT, CDR2 YYREEE (reference sequence). The CDR3 DNA reads as TGTGCCAGCAGCTTGGGCACAGGGAACACTGAAGCTTTCTTT. It is translated as CASSLGTGNTEAFF.

V usage is TRBV6-4 and J usage is TRBJ1-5, with TRBD1 identical over 7 bases. Germline CDR1 reads MRHNA; CDR2 reads SNTAGT. V lost 9 bases, J lost 0 bases, and 5 bases stayed unmatched. This CDR3 spans 14 amino acids. In DNA, the CDR3 is TGTGCCAGAAGACAGGGCGGTAGCAATCAGCCCCAGCATTTT. Its translation: CARRQGGSNQPQHF.

V gene TRBV27 combines with J gene TRBJ2-6; a weak D match, TRBD2 (6 bases). This CDR3 has 21 amino acids. V was cut by 6 bases and J by 2 bases, with 29 bases left in between. Germline CDR1 MNHEY, CDR2 SMNVEV (reference sequence). The CDR3 sequence is CASRGLTTGVQTLAGANVLTF. CDR3 DNA: TGTGCCAGCAGGGGACTGACCACGGGGGTACAAACTCTGGCTGGGGCCAACGTCCTGACTTTC.

This clone has just one count. The chain combines TRBV9 with TRBJ2-7; 9 positions match TRBD1. Germline V gene data show CDR1 as SGDLS and CDR2 as YYNGEE. The CDR3 has 14 amino acids. Losses at the gene ends were 2 bases for V and 2 bases for J; bases not matched to a gene: 2. CDR3: CASSVGQGTYEQYF. The CDR3, as DNA: TGTGCCAGCAGCGTCGGACAGGGGACCTACGAGCAGTACTTC.

This clone was counted only a few times. This rearrangement joins TRBV6-5 to TRBJ1-2, with 9 positions matching TRBD1. Per germline, CDR1 MNHEY and CDR2 SVGAGI. The length of the CDR3 is 16 residues. The V segment lost 4 bases and the J segment 4 bases; nucleotides outside the gene matches: 10. In DNA, the CDR3 is TGTGCCAGCAGTTCCAGACAGGGGGTATGGAGCTATGGCTACACCTTC. Encoded protein: CASSSRQGVWSYGYTF.

The rearrangement joins TRBV18 to TRBJ1-1, with 9 nucleotides matching TRBD1. Germline lookup yields CDR1 KGHSH and CDR2 LQKENI. Trimming took 5 bases from V and 4 from J; bases not matched to a gene: 8. This CDR3 region has 15 residues. The CDR3 region has the DNA TGTGCCAGCTCATCAACGGAGACAGGGGGCACTGAAGCTTTCTTT. As protein: CASSSTETGGTEAFF.

The V gene is TRBV6-1, the J gene TRBJ2-7, with 8 bases matching TRBD2. The germline gives CDR1 MNHNS, CDR2 SASEGT. This CDR3 is 15 amino acids long. The junction had 9 bases not matched to a gene; V was cut back by 4 bases and J by 4 bases. CDR3: CASSGAGGPFYEQYF. In nucleotides, the CDR3 is TGTGCCAGCAGTGGGGCGGGGGGCCCCTTTTACGAGCAGTACTTC.

This clone occurred once. The chain joins TRBV18 to TRBJ2-7; D perhaps matches TRBD1 (5 bases). CDR1 and CDR2 from the germline V gene are KGHSH and LQKENI. The V end lost 1 base, the J end lost 0 bases, and 10 bases lay between the germline ends. The CDR3 consists of 15 residues. CDR3 bases: TGTGCCAGCTCACCACGTGACAGTTTCTCCTACGAGCAGTACTTC. Translating it yields CASSPRDSFSYEQYF. Based on the CDR3 plus reference TRBV18 and TRBJ2-7, the full variable domain is NAGVMQNPRHLVRRRGQEARLRCSPMKGHSHVYWYRQLPEEGLKFMVYLQKENIIDESGMPKERFSAEFPKEGPSILRIQQVVRGDSAAYFCASSPRDSFSYEQYFGPGTRLTVT.

The chain employs TRBV19 and TRBJ2-3; 14 nucleotides agree with TRBD2. Looked up from germline, CDR1 is LNHDA and CDR2 is SQIVND (reference sequence). J lost 2 bases, V lost 3 bases, and 7 bases had no gene match. The length of the CDR3 is 18 residues. CDR3: CASSITGTSGGYTDTQYF. CDR3 nucleotide sequence: TGTGCCAGTAGTATCACCGGGACTAGCGGGGGCTACACAGATACGCAGTATTTT.

This clone was counted between two and nine times. This chain connects TRBV14 to TRBJ2-7, with 9 bases aligning to TRBD1. Germline-derived CDR1 and CDR2 are SGHDN and FVKESK. The CDR3 consists of 15 residues. Unmatched junction bases numbered 8, after V lost 2 bases and J lost 6 bases. The DNA for the CDR3 is TGTGCCAGCAGCCAACTCCGGGGACAGGGAGGCGAGCAGTACTTC. As protein: CASSQLRGQGGEQYF.

The chain recombines TRBV18 with TRBJ2-7; 7 bases match TRBD1. J gave up 0 bases and V 3 bases, and 11 bases lay outside the gene matches. Germline values: CDR1 KGHSH, CDR2 LQKENI. The length of the CDR3 is 17 residues. CDR3: CASSPRLGRGSSYEQYF. In DNA, the CDR3 is TGTGCCAGCTCACCTCGCCTGGGCAGGGGGAGCTCCTACGAGCAGTACTTC. Drawing the rest from reference TRBV18 and TRBJ2-7, the complete variable domain is NAGVMQNPRHLVRRRGQEARLRCSPMKGHSHVYWYRQLPEEGLKFMVYLQKENIIDESGMPKERFSAEFPKEGPSILRIQQVVRGDSAAYFCASSPRLGRGSSYEQYFGPGTRLTVT.